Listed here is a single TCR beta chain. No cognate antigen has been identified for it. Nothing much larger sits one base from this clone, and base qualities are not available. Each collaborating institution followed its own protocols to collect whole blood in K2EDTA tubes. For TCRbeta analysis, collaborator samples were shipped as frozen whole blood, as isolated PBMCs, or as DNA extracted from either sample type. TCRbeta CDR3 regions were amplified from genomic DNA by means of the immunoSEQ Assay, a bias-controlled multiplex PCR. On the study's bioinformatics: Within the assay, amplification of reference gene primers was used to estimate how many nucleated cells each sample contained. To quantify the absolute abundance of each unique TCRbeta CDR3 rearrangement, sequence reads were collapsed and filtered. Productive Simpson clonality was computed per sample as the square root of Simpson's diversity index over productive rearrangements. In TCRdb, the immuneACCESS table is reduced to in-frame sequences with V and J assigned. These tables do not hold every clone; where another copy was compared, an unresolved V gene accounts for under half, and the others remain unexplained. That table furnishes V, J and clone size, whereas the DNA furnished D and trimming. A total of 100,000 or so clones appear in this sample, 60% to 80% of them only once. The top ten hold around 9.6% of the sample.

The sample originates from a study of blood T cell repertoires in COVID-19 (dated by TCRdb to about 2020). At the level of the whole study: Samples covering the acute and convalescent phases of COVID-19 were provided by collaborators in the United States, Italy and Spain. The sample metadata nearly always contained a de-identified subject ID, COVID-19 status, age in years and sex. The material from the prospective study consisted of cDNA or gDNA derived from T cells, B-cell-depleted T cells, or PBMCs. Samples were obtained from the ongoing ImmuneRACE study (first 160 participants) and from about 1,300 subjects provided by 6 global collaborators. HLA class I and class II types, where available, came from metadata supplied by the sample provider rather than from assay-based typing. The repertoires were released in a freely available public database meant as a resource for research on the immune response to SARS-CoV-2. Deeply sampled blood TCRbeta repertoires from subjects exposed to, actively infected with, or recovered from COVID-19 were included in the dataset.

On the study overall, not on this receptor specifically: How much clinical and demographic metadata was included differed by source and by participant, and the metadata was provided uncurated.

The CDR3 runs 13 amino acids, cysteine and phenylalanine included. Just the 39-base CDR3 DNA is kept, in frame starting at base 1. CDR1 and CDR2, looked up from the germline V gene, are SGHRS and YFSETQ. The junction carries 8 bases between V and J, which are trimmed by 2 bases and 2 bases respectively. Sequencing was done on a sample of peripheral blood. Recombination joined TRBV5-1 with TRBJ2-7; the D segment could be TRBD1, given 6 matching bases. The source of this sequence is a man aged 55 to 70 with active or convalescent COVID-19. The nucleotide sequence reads TGCGCCAGCAGCTTCGGACAGACCTACGAGCAGTACTTC. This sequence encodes CASSFGQTYEQYF.